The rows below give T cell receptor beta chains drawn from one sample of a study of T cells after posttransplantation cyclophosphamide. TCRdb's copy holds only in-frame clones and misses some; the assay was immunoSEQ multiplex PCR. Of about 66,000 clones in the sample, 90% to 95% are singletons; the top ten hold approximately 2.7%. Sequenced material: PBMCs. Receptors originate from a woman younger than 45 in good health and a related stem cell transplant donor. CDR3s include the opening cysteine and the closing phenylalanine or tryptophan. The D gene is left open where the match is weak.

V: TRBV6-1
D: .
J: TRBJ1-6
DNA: TGTGCCAGCAGTGAAAGGTATTCACCCCTCCACTTT
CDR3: CASSERYSPLHF

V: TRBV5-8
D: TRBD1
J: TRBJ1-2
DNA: TGTGCCAGCAGCTTGGTTCGGGGGACAGGGGTTGGCTACACCTTC
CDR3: CASSLVRGTGVGYTF

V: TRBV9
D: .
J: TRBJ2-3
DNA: TGTGCCAGCAGCGTAAACACAGATACGCAGTATTTT
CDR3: CASSVNTDTQYF

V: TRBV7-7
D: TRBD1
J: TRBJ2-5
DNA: TGTGCCAGCAGCTTCCAAATCACAGGGGGAGAGACCCAGTACTTC
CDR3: CASSFQITGGETQYF

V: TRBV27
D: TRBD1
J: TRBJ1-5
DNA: TGTGCCAGCAGTCTTGGGACAGGGGGCTCTCAGCCCCAGCATTTT
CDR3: CASSLGTGGSQPQHF

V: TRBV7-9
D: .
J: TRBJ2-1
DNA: TGTGCCAGCAGCTTACAGGGAGAGCAGTTCTTC
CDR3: CASSLQGEQFF

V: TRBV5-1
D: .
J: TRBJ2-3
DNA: TGCGCCAGCTTTTGGGGGACTAGCACAGATACGCAGTATTTT
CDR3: CASFWGTSTDTQYF

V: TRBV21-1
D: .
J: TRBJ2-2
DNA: TGTGCCAGCAGCCCATCCTCGGCGTTCGGGGAGCTGTTTTTT
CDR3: CASSPSSAFGELFF

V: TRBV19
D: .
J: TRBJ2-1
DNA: TGTGCCAGTAGTACCCAAGACAGCCGCTACAATGAGCAGTTCTTC
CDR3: CASSTQDSRYNEQFF

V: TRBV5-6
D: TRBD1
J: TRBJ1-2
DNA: TGTGCCAGCAGCCTATTCGGGACAGGCAACTATGGCTACACCTTC
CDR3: CASSLFGTGNYGYTF

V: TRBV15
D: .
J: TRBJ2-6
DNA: TGTGCCACCAGCAGAGGAGGCAGGAGGTCTGGGGCCAACGTCCTGACTTTC
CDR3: CATSRGGRRSGANVLTF

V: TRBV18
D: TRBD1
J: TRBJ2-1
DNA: TGTGCCAGCTCACGTTACAGGGGGCTAAATGAGCAGTTCTTC
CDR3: CASSRYRGLNEQFF

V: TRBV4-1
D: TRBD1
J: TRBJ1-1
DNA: TGCGCCAGCAGCCAAGGATCGGGACAGAAGAACACTGAAGCTTTCTTT
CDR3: CASSQGSGQKNTEAFF

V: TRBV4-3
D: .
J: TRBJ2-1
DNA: TGCGCCAGCAGCCAAGCGGGGTTAGGTGAGCAGTTCTTC
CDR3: CASSQAGLGEQFF

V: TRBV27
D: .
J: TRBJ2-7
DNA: TGTGCCAGCAGTTTATGGCAGGGGGGTGGCGAGCAGTACTTC
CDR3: CASSLWQGGGEQYF